One and the same sample provided the 10 T cell receptor beta chains below, sequenced in a study of blood T cell repertoires in COVID-19. Only in-frame clones appear in the TCRdb table, and some are missing; sequencing was by immunoSEQ multiplex PCR. Here the sample spans 100,000 to 150,000 clones, 85% being singletons. Sequencing input: peripheral blood. These receptors all stem from an elderly woman with acute or convalescent COVID-19.

This clone was counted a single time. This chain joins TRBV6-5 and TRBJ1-6; 9 nucleotides align to TRBD1. CDR1 is MNHEY, CDR2 SVGAGI, per germline. Trimming at V came to 2 bases and at J to 10 bases, leaving 6 bases not matched to a gene. CDR3 length: 15 residues. CDR3 sequence reads: CASSYGTGWNSPLHF. CDR3 in DNA: TGTGCCAGCAGTTACGGGACAGGGTGGAACTCACCCCTCCACTTT.

The chain couples TRBV9 to TRBJ2-2; TRBD2 agrees at 7 bases. This CDR3 spans 17 amino acids. CDR1 and CDR2 (germline): SGDLS, YYNGEE. V shed 0 bases, J shed 1 base, and the junction held 6 bases outside the gene matches. CDR3 residues: CASSVEPQRGNTGELFF. The CDR3 DNA sequence: TGTGCCAGCAGCGTAGAACCACAGCGGGGGAACACCGGGGAGCTGTTTTTT.

This sequence joins TRBV19 and TRBJ1-2; a possible D gene is TRBD1 (6 bases). The V end lost 5 bases, the J end lost 8 bases, and 12 bases lay between the germline ends. The CDR3 consists of 12 residues. Germline V gene lookup returns CDR1 LNHDA and CDR2 SQIVND (reference sequence). This CDR3 reads CASSQGYYGYTF. The CDR3 nucleotides are TGTGCCAGTAGTCAGGGGTATTACGGCTACACCTTC. Drawing the rest from reference TRBV19 and TRBJ1-2, the complete variable domain is DGGITQSPKYLFRKEGQNVTLSCEQNLNHDAMYWYRQDPGQGLRLIYYSQIVNDFQKGDIAEGYSVSREKKESFPLTVTSAQKNPTAFYLCASSQGYYGYTFGSGTRLTVV.

This chain connects TRBV4-3 to TRBJ1-2; no firm D call. Germline-derived CDR1 and CDR2 are LGHNA and YSLEER. Trimming stripped 3 bases from V and 8 bases from J, with 13 bases between. This CDR3 contains 13 residues. This chain's CDR3 is CASSQEILRGYTF. The CDR3 DNA reads TGCGCCAGCAGCCAGGAAATTTTGAGGGGCTACACCTTC.

This clone was recorded once. The gene calls are TRBV9 and TRBJ2-5; D is perhaps TRBD1 (6 bases). V shed 0 bases and J shed 7 bases, with 7 bases lying between them. The CDR3 is 12 residues long. Germline lookup yields CDR1 SGDLS and CDR2 YYNGEE. The CDR3 reads CASSVAQGTQYF. The CDR3 DNA follows: TGTGCCAGCAGCGTAGCACAGGGGACCCAGTACTTC.

V and J are TRBV6-1 and TRBJ1-6; maybe TRBD1 (6 bases). The germline V gene has CDR1 MNHNS and CDR2 SASEGT. Trimming took 2 bases from V and 9 from J, leaving 14 bases between them. The CDR3 totals 15 residues. The CDR3 spells CASSEYGEGGSPLHF. The CDR3, as DNA: TGTGCCAGCAGTGAATATGGGGAGGGGGGTTCACCCCTCCACTTT.

V gene TRBV4-3 combines with J gene TRBJ1-6; weak D call: TRBD1 (5 bases). Deletions cut 1 base from V and 0 bases from J, with 13 bases between. Germline values: CDR1 LGHNA, CDR2 YSLEER. CDR3 size: 18 residues. DNA of the CDR3: TGCGCCAGCAGCCAAGCGTTGGGGGGAGGCTCCTATAATTCACCCCTCCACTTT. This encodes CASSQALGGGSYNSPLHF.

With regard to this clone: The identical CDR3 is also encoded by other nucleotide sequences in the sample. This chain uses TRBV18 with TRBJ1-5; 8 nucleotides line up with TRBD1. After removal of 1 base from V and 4 bases from J, the junction contained 3 bases not matched to a gene. The germline V gene has CDR1 KGHSH and CDR2 LQKENI. This CDR3 has 15 residues. CDR3 region: CASSPRGTGNQPQHF. CDR3 nucleotide sequence: TGTGCCAGCTCACCACGGGGGACAGGTAATCAGCCCCAGCATTTT.

To note about this clone: The junction shows a germline mismatch at one end, possibly a read error. The CDR3 DNA reads as TGTGCCAGCTCCCCACCGCTGGGAGGTCATCACACCGGGGAGCTGTTTTTT. It codes for CASSPPLGGHHTGELFF. The rearrangement links TRBV18 to TRBJ2-2, with a possible D match to TRBD2 (6 bases). Germline CDR1 is KGHSH and CDR2 is LQKENI. This CDR3 region has 17 residues.

V usage is TRBV6-5 and J usage is TRBJ1-2; 7 bases agree with TRBD1. The CDR3 contains 15 residues. Germline values: CDR1 MNHEY, CDR2 SVGAGI. V shed 6 bases, J shed 8 bases, and the junction held 15 bases outside the gene matches. CDR3 amino acids: CASSPGWAGGQGYTF. Written as DNA, the CDR3 is TGTGCCAGCAGCCCAGGATGGGCAGGGGGGCAGGGCTACACCTTC.